The rows below give T cell receptor beta chains drawn from one sample of a study of T cell repertoires in cytomegalovirus infection. MiXCR, run by TCRdb on the reads, gives a single entry per CDR3 protein. The repertoire holds some 180,000 distinct CDR3 sequences, with about a tenth as singletons. Input material: PBMCs. The receptors stem from a human donor in good health (CMV status not recorded). Some clones in this sample may be carry-over from other donors' samples. The CDR3 runs from the conserved cysteine through the conserved F or W. The order of the fields is V gene, clone size, D gene, J gene, CDR3 DNA, CDR3 protein. A D gene is named only where the DNA matches it firmly. The size entry is marked missing in some rows and otherwise reads once, few, many or a size class.

v_call: TRBV7-9; clone_size: .; d_call: .; j_call: TRBJ1-5; cdr3_nt: TGTGCCAGCAGCCAGATGGGGGCTACTCAGCCCCAGCATTTT; cdr3_aa: CASSQMGATQPQHF
v_call: TRBV14; clone_size: .; d_call: .; j_call: TRBJ2-1; cdr3_nt: TGTGCCAGCAGCCAAACCGGTAGCAGAGCCTCCTACAATGAGCAGTTCTTC; cdr3_aa: CASSQTGSRASYNEQFF
v_call: TRBV28; clone_size: few; d_call: .; j_call: TRBJ2-4; cdr3_nt: TGTGCCAGCAGTCTCAGTAGTAGCTTACTAGCCAAAAACATTCAGTACTTC; cdr3_aa: CASSLSSSLLAKNIQYF
v_call: TRBV7-8; clone_size: many; d_call: .; j_call: TRBJ2-5; cdr3_nt: TGTGCCAGCAGCCCCGCACCGATTGAGACCCAGTACTTC; cdr3_aa: CASSPAPIETQYF
v_call: TRBV7-6; clone_size: many; d_call: .; j_call: TRBJ1-5; cdr3_nt: TGTGCCAGCAGCTTACAGGGGCATCAGCCCCAGCATTTT; cdr3_aa: CASSLQGHQPQHF
v_call: TRBV2; clone_size: many; d_call: .; j_call: TRBJ2-2; cdr3_nt: TGTGCCAGCAGTGAACTGTCGCTTTTAAACACCGGGGAGCTGTTTTTT; cdr3_aa: CASSELSLLNTGELFF
v_call: TRBV7-2; clone_size: many; d_call: .; j_call: TRBJ2-5; cdr3_nt: TGTGCCAGCAGCTCTCGGAGAGACCAAGAGACCCAGTACTTC; cdr3_aa: CASSSRRDQETQYF
v_call: TRBV6-2/TRBV6-3; clone_size: .; d_call: .; j_call: TRBJ1-2; cdr3_nt: TGTGCCAGCACCACCCCGCGGGGGGCGAACTATGGCTACACCTTC; cdr3_aa: CASTTPRGANYGYTF
v_call: TRBV9; clone_size: few; d_call: .; j_call: TRBJ1-1; cdr3_nt: TGTGCCAGCAGCCCCACCGGGACGGGGAACACTGAAGCTTTCTTT; cdr3_aa: CASSPTGTGNTEAFF
v_call: TRBV7-2; clone_size: many; d_call: .; j_call: TRBJ2-2; cdr3_nt: TGTGCCAGCAGCCCAGTCGGAGCGGCGAACACCGGGGAGCTGTTTTTT; cdr3_aa: CASSPVGAANTGELFF
v_call: TRBV20-1; clone_size: few; d_call: .; j_call: TRBJ2-7; cdr3_nt: TGCAGTGCTAGGGGGTCGGGTGGGACCGAAGGTTACGAGCAGTACTTC; cdr3_aa: CSARGSGGTEGYEQYF
v_call: TRBV20-1; clone_size: once; d_call: .; j_call: TRBJ2-7; cdr3_nt: TGCAGTGCTAGAGCTGGGGAGACTAGTCTCGAGCAGTACTTC; cdr3_aa: CSARAGETSLEQYF
v_call: TRBV18; clone_size: .; d_call: TRBD1; j_call: TRBJ2-1; cdr3_nt: TGTGCCAGCTCACCCCTCGTAGGACAGGGGTTCGGAAATGAGCAGTTCTTC; cdr3_aa: CASSPLVGQGFGNEQFF
v_call: TRBV28; clone_size: few; d_call: .; j_call: TRBJ2-2; cdr3_nt: TGTGCCAGCGGAGGGGGCGGGAGAAACACCGGGGAGCTGTTTTTT; cdr3_aa: CASGGGGRNTGELFF
v_call: TRBV4-3; clone_size: few; d_call: .; j_call: TRBJ2-5; cdr3_nt: TGCGCCAGCAGCCAATATTGGGGCTACCAAGAGACCCAGTACTTC; cdr3_aa: CASSQYWGYQETQYF
v_call: TRBV20-1; clone_size: few; d_call: TRBD2; j_call: TRBJ2-3; cdr3_nt: TGCAGTCTCCAGGGACTAGGCGCAGATACGCAGTATTTT; cdr3_aa: CSLQGLGADTQYF
v_call: TRBV29-1; clone_size: many; d_call: .; j_call: TRBJ2-5; cdr3_nt: TGCAGTTCGGGGTTACAAGAGACCCAGTACTTC; cdr3_aa: CSSGLQETQYF
v_call: TRBV19; clone_size: many; d_call: .; j_call: TRBJ1-2; cdr3_nt: TGTGCCAGTAGCACGCCGGCAGGGCTAAACTATGGCTACACCTTC; cdr3_aa: CASSTPAGLNYGYTF
v_call: TRBV11-2; clone_size: .; d_call: .; j_call: TRBJ1-5; cdr3_nt: TGTGCCAGCAGCTTACACATGCAGGGAGGTCAGCCCCAGCATTTT; cdr3_aa: CASSLHMQGGQPQHF
v_call: TRBV11-2; clone_size: few; d_call: TRBD2; j_call: TRBJ2-1; cdr3_nt: TGTGCCAGCAGCCCAAACATAGCGGGGGGATATTGGCAGTTCTTC; cdr3_aa: CASSPNIAGGYWQFF
v_call: TRBV25-1; clone_size: few; d_call: TRBD1; j_call: TRBJ2-3; cdr3_nt: TGTGCCAGCAGTGCCACCGGGACAGGGGGCCCCCGCAAAGCTACCCCGGGGCTCACAGATACGCAGTATTTT; cdr3_aa: CASSATGTGGPRKATPGLTDTQYF
v_call: TRBV5-1; clone_size: .; d_call: .; j_call: TRBJ1-2; cdr3_nt: TGCGCCAGCAGCTTGGTAGCGGCGATCAACTATGGCTACACCTTC; cdr3_aa: CASSLVAAINYGYTF
v_call: TRBV24-1; clone_size: few; d_call: .; j_call: TRBJ2-1; cdr3_nt: TGTGCCACCAGTGATGGCAAGGGTTATAGAGATGAGCAGTTCTTC; cdr3_aa: CATSDGKGYRDEQFF
v_call: TRBV5-4; clone_size: many; d_call: TRBD2; j_call: TRBJ2-3; cdr3_nt: TGTGCCAGCAGCTTGGCCTTAGCGGGGATCCCTTCTAGCACAGATACGCAGTATTTT; cdr3_aa: CASSLALAGIPSSTDTQYF
v_call: TRBV5-6; clone_size: .; d_call: .; j_call: TRBJ1-1; cdr3_nt: TGTGCCAGCAGCTTGGTCGGGGATTTGGGCACTGAAGCTTTCTTT; cdr3_aa: CASSLVGDLGTEAFF
v_call: TRBV28; clone_size: many; d_call: .; j_call: TRBJ2-7; cdr3_nt: TGTGCCAGCAGCTTGGGGCATCGGTACGAGCAGTACTTC; cdr3_aa: CASSLGHRYEQYF
v_call: TRBV19; clone_size: .; d_call: .; j_call: TRBJ1-1; cdr3_nt: TGTGCCAGTAGTATCCCGGGACCAATGAACACTGAAGCTTTCTTT; cdr3_aa: CASSIPGPMNTEAFF
v_call: TRBV20-1; clone_size: .; d_call: .; j_call: TRBJ1-1; cdr3_nt: TGCAGTGCTAAACATAAACTGGCTTTCTTT; cdr3_aa: CSAKHKLAFF
v_call: TRBV2; clone_size: few; d_call: .; j_call: TRBJ1-2; cdr3_nt: TGTGCCAGCAGTGCGGGACACCAATACTATGGCTACACCTTC; cdr3_aa: CASSAGHQYYGYTF
v_call: TRBV27; clone_size: many; d_call: .; j_call: TRBJ2-7; cdr3_nt: TGTGCCAGCAGCATAAGCGCTTTTCTCGAGCAGTACTTC; cdr3_aa: CASSISAFLEQYF
v_call: TRBV7-2; clone_size: many; d_call: .; j_call: TRBJ1-1; cdr3_nt: TGTGCCAGCAGCTTAGCGAGGAAAACCACGAGGGGGGTAAACACTGAAGCTTTCTTT; cdr3_aa: CASSLARKTTRGVNTEAFF
v_call: TRBV20-1; clone_size: .; d_call: TRBD2; j_call: TRBJ2-3; cdr3_nt: TGCAGTGCTAGATTAGCGGGGGTCACAGATACGCAGTATTTT; cdr3_aa: CSARLAGVTDTQYF
v_call: TRBV19; clone_size: many; d_call: TRBD1; j_call: TRBJ1-1; cdr3_nt: TGTGCCAGTAGACCCAGGGGGGGCCATGACACTGAAGCTTTCTTT; cdr3_aa: CASRPRGGHDTEAFF
v_call: TRBV7-8; clone_size: many; d_call: TRBD2; j_call: TRBJ2-5; cdr3_nt: TGTGCCAGCAGCTCTACTAGCGGGGGGTCTCAAGAGACCCAGTACTTC; cdr3_aa: CASSSTSGGSQETQYF
v_call: TRBV7-2; clone_size: many; d_call: TRBD1; j_call: TRBJ2-7; cdr3_nt: TGTGCCAGCAGCCTGGGACAGCCGGCGACCTACGAGCAGTACTTC; cdr3_aa: CASSLGQPATYEQYF
v_call: TRBV28; clone_size: many; d_call: .; j_call: TRBJ2-5; cdr3_nt: TGTGCCAGCACCCCCCCGGGGTGGGGGTTAGAGACCCAGTACTTC; cdr3_aa: CASTPPGWGLETQYF
v_call: TRBV14; clone_size: many; d_call: .; j_call: TRBJ1-3; cdr3_nt: TGTGCCAGCAGCCGCCGTCCGAGGCCTGGAAACACCATATATTTT; cdr3_aa: CASSRRPRPGNTIYF
v_call: TRBV11-2; clone_size: .; d_call: TRBD1; j_call: TRBJ2-2; cdr3_nt: TGTGCCAGCAGCTTTGGGACAGGGGGCACAACCGGGGAGCTGTTTTTT; cdr3_aa: CASSFGTGGTTGELFF
v_call: TRBV27; clone_size: many; d_call: .; j_call: TRBJ2-5; cdr3_nt: TGTGCCAGCAGACAAAAAGAGACCCAGTACTTC; cdr3_aa: CASRQKETQYF
v_call: TRBV28; clone_size: many; d_call: .; j_call: TRBJ1-6; cdr3_nt: TGTGCCAGCAGTTCGCCGGCGGACGCTAGATCACCCCTCCACTTT; cdr3_aa: CASSSPADARSPLHF
v_call: TRBV2; clone_size: many; d_call: .; j_call: TRBJ2-1; cdr3_nt: TGTGCCAGCAGTGAACAATTGATGGGAAATGAGCAGTTCTTC; cdr3_aa: CASSEQLMGNEQFF
v_call: TRBV4-3; clone_size: many; d_call: .; j_call: TRBJ2-1; cdr3_nt: TGCGCCAGCAGCCAAGGTCTTGTCGGCGGGTCAGGGAGCTCCTACAATGAGCAGTTCTTC; cdr3_aa: CASSQGLVGGSGSSYNEQFF
v_call: TRBV3-1; clone_size: .; d_call: .; j_call: TRBJ2-1; cdr3_nt: TGTGCCAGCAGCCAAGTAGCTTTTGAGCAGTTCTTC; cdr3_aa: CASSQVAFEQFF
v_call: TRBV5-5; clone_size: .; d_call: .; j_call: TRBJ2-3; cdr3_nt: TGTGCCAGCACCAAAGGTCGATGGCAGGCTGGCACAGATACGCAGTATTTT; cdr3_aa: CASTKGRWQAGTDTQYF
v_call: TRBV6-2/TRBV6-3; clone_size: few; d_call: TRBD1; j_call: TRBJ1-2; cdr3_nt: TGTGCCAGCAGTTCCCCGGGACAGGCTAATGGCTACACCTTC; cdr3_aa: CASSSPGQANGYTF
v_call: TRBV2; clone_size: .; d_call: .; j_call: TRBJ2-7; cdr3_nt: TGTGCCAGCAGTGCACAGGGCTTACGCGAGCAGTACTTC; cdr3_aa: CASSAQGLREQYF
v_call: TRBV6-2/TRBV6-3; clone_size: .; d_call: TRBD1; j_call: TRBJ2-7; cdr3_nt: TGTGCCAGCGGGGACAGCGGATCCTACGAGCAGTACTTC; cdr3_aa: CASGDSGSYEQYF
v_call: TRBV4-3; clone_size: many; d_call: .; j_call: TRBJ2-7; cdr3_nt: TGCGCCAGCAGTCTGATAATGGACGGAGCCTACGAGCAGTACTTC; cdr3_aa: CASSLIMDGAYEQYF
v_call: TRBV7-2; clone_size: many; d_call: .; j_call: TRBJ2-1; cdr3_nt: TGTGCCAGCAGCTTTCGCAGCGGCTACAATGAGCAGTTCTTC; cdr3_aa: CASSFRSGYNEQFF
v_call: TRBV7-2; clone_size: many; d_call: .; j_call: TRBJ2-5; cdr3_nt: TGTGCCAGCAGCTTACAGGGGCCAGAGACCCAGTACTTC; cdr3_aa: CASSLQGPETQYF
v_call: TRBV5-6; clone_size: many; d_call: .; j_call: TRBJ2-3; cdr3_nt: TGTGCCAGCAGCTTGTTCTTGTCCGGGAGCGTCACAGATACGCAGTATTTT; cdr3_aa: CASSLFLSGSVTDTQYF
v_call: TRBV29-1; clone_size: .; d_call: .; j_call: TRBJ2-7; cdr3_nt: TGCAGCGTTGAAAGGCCCCCAAGGGGAGAGCAGTACTTC; cdr3_aa: CSVERPPRGEQYF
v_call: TRBV7-9; clone_size: many; d_call: TRBD1; j_call: TRBJ1-1; cdr3_nt: TGTGCCAGCAGTTCGCAGGGACAGGCGAACACTGAAGCTTTCTTT; cdr3_aa: CASSSQGQANTEAFF
v_call: TRBV28; clone_size: many; d_call: TRBD1; j_call: TRBJ1-1; cdr3_nt: TGTGCCAGCAGTTCGACAGGGGGCGGTCGCACTGAAGCTTTCTTT; cdr3_aa: CASSSTGGGRTEAFF
v_call: TRBV7-9; clone_size: many; d_call: .; j_call: TRBJ1-5; cdr3_nt: TGTGCCAGCAGCGCCACGTTGCCGAATCAGCCCCAGCATTTT; cdr3_aa: CASSATLPNQPQHF
v_call: TRBV12-3/TRBV12-4; clone_size: many; d_call: .; j_call: TRBJ1-5; cdr3_nt: TGTGCCAGCAAGCCCCGGGGGACACAGCCCCAGCATTTT; cdr3_aa: CASKPRGTQPQHF
v_call: TRBV11-2; clone_size: few; d_call: .; j_call: TRBJ2-7; cdr3_nt: TGTGCCAGCAGCTCCCAGAGATTAGTTAACGAGCAGTACTTC; cdr3_aa: CASSSQRLVNEQYF
v_call: TRBV7-2; clone_size: many; d_call: .; j_call: TRBJ1-1; cdr3_nt: TGTGCCAGCAGTCTGTGGGAAACTGAAGCTTTCTTT; cdr3_aa: CASSLWETEAFF
v_call: TRBV18; clone_size: .; d_call: TRBD1; j_call: TRBJ2-1; cdr3_nt: TGTGCCAGCTCACTAGAGACAGGGATCCCCGGTGGGTCCTACAATGAGCAGTTCTTC; cdr3_aa: CASSLETGIPGGSYNEQFF